This T cell receptor beta chain emerged from a study of long-term antiretroviral therapy in people with HIV. The run of the v3.0 immunoSEQ assay was at survey level. Some clones are missing from TCRdb's copy, which holds only in-frame ones; the method was immunoSEQ multiplex PCR. This sample carries tens of thousands of clones, around 83% of them seen once, and the ten largest clones take around 6%. A few counts support this clone. Trimming removed 2 bases at V and 7 bases at J, with 15 bases between. Germline V CDR1 and CDR2: WSHSY, SAAADI. This CDR3 region has 15 residues. The sequencing here drew on unsorted PBMCs, taken 0.2 years after starting antiretroviral therapy. The chain employs TRBV10-2 and TRBJ1-5; D is ambiguous. The clonotype comes from a woman aged 25 to 39 with HIV. The CDR3 nucleotides are TGCGCCAGCAGTGAGACGGGAGGTAGAGGACAGCCCCAGCATTTT. Its translation: CASSETGGRGQPQHF.